The subject of this entry is one T cell receptor (beta chain). This clonotype was recorded a few times. Its antigen is not yet known. Base quality data are lacking; no much larger clone is found one base away. TCRdb records Illumina HiSeq 2500 as the sequencer. TCR beta libraries were prepared by quantitative 5'-RACE with molecular barcodes. In the source study's methods: A new computational method, built on a probabilistic model of VDJ rearrangement, was used to identify disease-linked TCR variants. TCRdb's own reprocessing of the public reads used fastp at Q25 and MiXCR and kept productive beta chains. Every entry covers one CDR3 protein and lists the most common genes and DNA from its rows. TCRdb, not the authors, supplied the V and J calls. Present in this sample are 200,000 to 250,000 distinct CDR3 sequences, 10% of which were seen just once. Together, the top ten hold 2.6% of the sample. Sequences MNHNS (CDR1) and SASEGT (CDR2) are obtained from the germline V gene. V gives up 3 bases and J gives up 8 bases, and the segment between their germline ends measures 11 bases. From the cysteine through the phenylalanine, the CDR3 covers 14 amino acids. Only CDR3 DNA is held: 42 bases, read in frame from base 1.

The source of the sample is a study of CD8 T cells in ankylosing spondylitis (dated 2017 in TCRdb). Broadly, across the study: To find TCR variants linked to disease, the study profiled T cell receptor beta repertoires in ankylosing spondylitis patients and healthy donors. The whole study cohort included under 140 healthy donors and 25 ankylosing spondylitis patients. Samples of peripheral blood were taken, and for ankylosing spondylitis patients, synovial fluid was collected as well.

The paper as a whole reports these results and caveats: A TCR beta motif of 8 or 9 highly homologous amino acid variants appeared characteristic of blood from ankylosing spondylitis patients. Some of the motif variants had been reported before in the synovial fluid and blood of reactive arthritis patients, a finding that suggests common disease-initiation mechanisms. A CD8+ phenotype was shown by the disease-linked clones, which were found at relatively low frequencies in peripheral blood. The disease-linked clones were reported as significantly enriched in matched synovial fluid samples from ankylosing spondylitis patients.

The sequence was obtained from a male donor with ankylosing spondylitis or in good health (not recorded which). The specimen sequenced was blood, either unsorted or a sorted T cell fraction (not recorded which). This chain joins TRBV6-1 to TRBJ1-6, with no confident D gene call. The CDR3 protein is CASSDTYRDSPLHF. The DNA reads as follows: TGTGCCAGCAGTGATACATACCGAGATTCACCCCTCCACTTT.